This TCR beta chain was retrieved from a study of CD4 T cells in relation to SARS-CoV-2 and coronaviruses. Details on this clone: Its target is not known.

The germline V gene has CDR1 SGHNT and CDR2 YYREEE (reference sequence). The CDR3 has 15 residues. V lost 7 bases to trimming and J lost 0 bases, with 11 bases between them. Study outcomes and limitations: Each donor contributed either pre-pandemic or post-infection samples, not both.

Survey-level TCR-beta sequencing used DNA from CEF-cultured naive and memory CD4+ T cells. The repertoire was sequenced with immunoSEQ multiplex PCR; TCRdb's copy has only in-frame clones and lacks some. The sample has 35,000 to 50,000 clones; about 80% are singletons. Source material: naive CD4+ T cells from PBMCs, cultured in vitro. Subset defined: naive CD4+ T cells isolated by negative enrichment. The genes are TRBV5-4 and TRBJ2-6; D gene unclear. The TCR sequence derives from an adult with COVID-19. CDR3 nucleotides: TGTGCCAGCTTCAGCAAGGCCTCTGGGGCCAACGTCCTGACTTTC. It yields the protein CASFSKASGANVLTF.